This T cell receptor beta chain was sequenced for a study of blood T cell repertoires in COVID-19. Study summary: Material from acute and convalescent COVID-19 was sourced from the United States, Italy and Spain. PBMCs, B-cell-depleted T cells, or T cells were the source of the cDNA or gDNA that made up the material.

The V gene end was trimmed by 5 bases and the J gene end by 8 bases; junction bases not matched to a gene: 11. This CDR3 is 15 amino acids long. Looked up from germline, CDR1 is SGHTA and CDR2 is FQGNSA. Repertoires were generated with immunoSEQ multiplex PCR, while TCRdb's copy carries only in-frame clones and drops some. Found here are 90,000 to 95,000 clones, more than 75% of them singletons; the top ten hold around 4.5%. The rearrangement joins TRBV7-2 to TRBJ1-2, with 10 bases that match TRBD1. Sequencing used peripheral blood. This clonotype was obtained from an elderly woman with active COVID-19. The DNA of the CDR3 is TGTGCCAGCAGCACGGGACAGGGGCTGATTAGAGGCTACACCTTC. Its protein is CASSTGQGLIRGYTF.